One and the same sample provided the 10 T cell receptor beta chains below, sequenced in a study of PD-1 blockade in classical Hodgkin lymphoma. Indicated time point: cycle 4 day 1 (C4D1), after five to seven weeks of nivolumab. Every patient had relapsed following autologous stem cell transplantation, and cohorts differed in brentuximab vedotin exposure. TCRdb keeps only in-frame clones here, not all; method: immunoSEQ multiplex PCR. Among 80,000 to 95,000 clones listed, 83% were seen once. Material: peripheral blood mononuclear cells (PBMCs), obtained before the fourth cycle of nivolumab. The receptors come from a human donor with classical Hodgkin lymphoma.

The CDR3 coding sequence is TGTGCCAGCTCACTAGGACGGAGATTTGGACCCGGGGAGCTGTTTTTT. It yields the protein CASSLGRRFGPGELFF. V gene TRBV18 combines with J gene TRBJ2-2; the D is unclear. The germline V gene has CDR1 KGHSH and CDR2 LQKENI. There are 16 residues in the CDR3. Trimming shortened V by 4 bases and J by 6 bases, and 18 bases separated the two germline ends.

The chain has TRBV19 and TRBJ1-1; D perhaps matches TRBD1 (5 bases). The V gene's germline CDR1 is LNHDA and CDR2 SQIVND (reference sequence). The CDR3 extends over 15 amino acids. V shed 4 bases and J shed 10 bases, with 22 bases lying between them. The CDR3 nucleotides are TGTGCCAGTAGTACCTTCCGGGACTCCGGCGAACGAGCTTTCTTT. Protein sequence: CASSTFRDSGERAFF.

The rearrangement joins TRBV10-3 to TRBJ1-2; no clear D. Trimming stripped 0 bases from V and 1 base from J, with 6 bases between. Germline lookup yields CDR1 ENHRY and CDR2 SYGVKD. This CDR3 contains 14 residues. CDR3 protein: CAISESQLNYGYTF. CDR3 in DNA: TGTGCCATCAGTGAGTCCCAGCTTAACTATGGCTACACCTTC.

This chain uses TRBV19 with TRBJ1-1, with D hard to call. The CDR3 spans 12 residues. V was clipped by 7 bases and J by 10 bases, with 16 bases between them. CDR1 and CDR2 (germline): LNHDA, SQIVND (reference sequence). The CDR3 bases are TGTGCCAGTACCTCCCCGGTTGGGCGAGCTTTCTTT. It is translated as CASTSPVGRAFF.

This chain joins TRBV6-1 and TRBJ1-5; 8 positions agree with TRBD1. CDR1 MNHNS and CDR2 SASEGT come from the germline V gene. This CDR3 has 16 amino acids. Losses at the gene ends were 3 bases for V and 4 bases for J; bases not matched to a gene: 8. The CDR3 sequence: CASSEHGQGTNQPQHF. The CDR3 DNA is TGTGCCAGCAGTGAGCATGGACAGGGCACGAATCAGCCCCAGCATTTT.

The chain employs TRBV28 and TRBJ2-2; the match to TRBD2 covers 9 bases. Looked up from germline, CDR1 is MDHEN and CDR2 is SYDVKM. The V segment lost 3 bases and the J segment 6 bases; nucleotides outside the gene matches: 2. CDR3 length: 14 residues. Here the CDR3 reads CASSFGGRAGELFF. CDR3 nucleotide sequence: TGTGCCAGCAGTTTTGGCGGGAGGGCCGGGGAGCTGTTTTTT.

The V call is TRBV7-6, the J call TRBJ2-3, with D unclear. Trimming took 1 base from V and 5 from J, leaving 7 bases between them. This CDR3 is 13 amino acids long. Germline V gene data show CDR1 as SGHVS and CDR2 as FNYEAQ. The CDR3, as DNA: TGTGCCAGCAGCTTAGTAACGGGAGATACGCAGTATTTT. Translating it yields CASSLVTGDTQYF.

The genes are TRBV7-2 and TRBJ2-7; 10 bases are shared with TRBD2. Germline-derived CDR1 and CDR2 are SGHTA and FQGNSA. The CDR3 loop spans 14 amino acids. J gave up 6 bases and V 5 bases, and 7 bases lay outside the gene matches. CDR3 sequence: CASSHSSGRGEQYF. Here the CDR3 DNA reads TGTGCCAGCAGCCACTCTAGCGGGAGAGGCGAGCAGTACTTC.

The chain links TRBV19 to TRBJ1-5; tentatively, D is TRBD1 (5 bases). Trimming left V 5 bases short and J 1 base short, with 12 bases between. Germline lookup yields CDR1 LNHDA and CDR2 SQIVND (reference sequence). The CDR3 runs 15 residues. The CDR3 DNA sequence: TGTGCCAGTAGTCATCCGGGACTGAGCAATCAGCCCCAGCATTTT. This gives the protein CASSHPGLSNQPQHF.

This chain connects TRBV6-5 to TRBJ1-5; unclear D gene. This CDR3 region has 12 residues. Trimming pared 6 bases from V and 3 bases from J, leaving 6 bases between. CDR1 is MNHEY, CDR2 SVGAGI, per germline. DNA of the CDR3: TGTGCCAGCAGGGGTTTCAATCAGCCCCAGCATTTT. Encoded protein: CASRGFNQPQHF.